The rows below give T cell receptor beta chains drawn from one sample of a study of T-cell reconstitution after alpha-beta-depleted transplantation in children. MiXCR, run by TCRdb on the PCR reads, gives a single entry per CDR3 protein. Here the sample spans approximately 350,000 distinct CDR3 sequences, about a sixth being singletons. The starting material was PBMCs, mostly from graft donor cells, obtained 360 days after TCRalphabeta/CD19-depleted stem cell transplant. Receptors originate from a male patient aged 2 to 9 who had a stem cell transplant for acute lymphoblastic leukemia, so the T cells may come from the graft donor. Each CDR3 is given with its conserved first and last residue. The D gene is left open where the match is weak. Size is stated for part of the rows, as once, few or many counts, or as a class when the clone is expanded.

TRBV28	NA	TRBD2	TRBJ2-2	TGTGCCAGCAGCAGCGTAGGTGGGGACGGGAGGGCCCCAAGCACCGGGGAGCTGTTTTTT	CASSSVGGDGRAPSTGELFF
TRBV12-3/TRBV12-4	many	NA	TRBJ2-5	TGTGCCAGCAGTCCCGAGGTGGAGACCCAGTACTTC	CASSPEVETQYF
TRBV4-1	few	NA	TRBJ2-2	TGCGCCAGCAGCCAAATAGGTTTTTTCGACGCGAACACCGGGGAGCTGTTTTTT	CASSQIGFFDANTGELFF
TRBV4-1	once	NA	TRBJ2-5	TGCGCCAGCAGCCAAGAGGGCAGTCACCAAGAGACCCAGTACTTC	CASSQEGSHQETQYF
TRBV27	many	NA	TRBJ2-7	TGTGCCAGCAGTTTATCAGTCTTGCGGCAAAGTCCCTACGAGCAGTACTTC	CASSLSVLRQSPYEQYF
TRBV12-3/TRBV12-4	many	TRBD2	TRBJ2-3	TGTGCCAGAGGAAGCGGGAGGGCCGAAGGCACAGATACGCAGTATTTT	CARGSGRAEGTDTQYF
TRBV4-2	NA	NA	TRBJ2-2	TGTGCCAGCAGCCAAGATCTGGCGGGCCTCACCGGGGAGCTGTTTTTT	CASSQDLAGLTGELFF
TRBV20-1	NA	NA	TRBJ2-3	TGCAGTGCTAGAGATTTCGCGGGGTTTGTCTATGCGCAGTATTTT	CSARDFAGFVYAQYF
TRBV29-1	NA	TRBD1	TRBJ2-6	TGCAGCACGGGACAGAAGTACTCTGGGGCCAACGTCCTGACTTTC	CSTGQKYSGANVLTF
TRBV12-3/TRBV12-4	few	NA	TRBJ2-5	TGTGCCAGCAGTTTTGGCCTCCCTGGGGTCCAAGAGACCCAGTACTTC	CASSFGLPGVQETQYF
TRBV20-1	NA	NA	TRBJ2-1	TGCAGTGCCAAGCGAGCGGTCCTACACAATGAGCAGTTCTTC	CSAKRAVLHNEQFF
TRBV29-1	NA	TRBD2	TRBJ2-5	TGCAGCGTTGATCGCGGACTAGCGGTCCAAGAGACCCAGTACTTC	CSVDRGLAVQETQYF
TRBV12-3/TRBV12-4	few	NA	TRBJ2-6	TGTGCCAGCAGTTTAAGCATCAGTGACCCATCTGGGGCCAACGTCCTGACTTTC	CASSLSISDPSGANVLTF
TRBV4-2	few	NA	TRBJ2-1	TGTGCCAGCAGCCCGTCAAAGGGAGATTGGGCCTTCTACAATGAGCAGTTCTTC	CASSPSKGDWAFYNEQFF
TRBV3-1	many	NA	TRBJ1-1	TGTGCCAGCAGCCTAGGGCTCGGGAGCACTGAAGCTTTCTTT	CASSLGLGSTEAFF
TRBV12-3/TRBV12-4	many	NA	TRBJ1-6	TGTGCCAGCAGTTTGGTGGCAGGGGAAAATTCACCCCTCCACTTT	CASSLVAGENSPLHF
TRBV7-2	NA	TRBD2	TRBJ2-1	TGTGCCAGCAGCACTCAACGTAGCGGGAGCTCCTGCAATGAGCAGTTCTTT	CASSTQRSGSSCNEQFF
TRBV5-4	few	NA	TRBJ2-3	TGTGCCAGCAGCGTAGGGGCTAATACGCAGTATTTT	CASSVGANTQYF
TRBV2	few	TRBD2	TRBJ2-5	TGTGCCAGCAGTAGGACTAGCGGGAGAATGAAAGAGACCCAGTACTTC	CASSRTSGRMKETQYF
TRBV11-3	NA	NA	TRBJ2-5	TGTGCCAGCAGCTTAGGTGGGGAGCGCGAGACCCAGTACTTC	CASSLGGERETQYF
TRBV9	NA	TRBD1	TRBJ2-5	TGTGCCAGCAGCGGGAACCCCCAGCGGGACAGGGGGCCCTTACGAGAGACCCAGTACTTC	CASSGNPQRDRGPLRETQYF
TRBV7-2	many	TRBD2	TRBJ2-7	TGTGCCAGCAGCTTAGGCGGGAGGTACGAGCAGTACTTC	CASSLGGRYEQYF
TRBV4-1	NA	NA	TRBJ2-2	TGCGCCAGCAGCCAAGAGGTAGGGGCGACCGGGGAGCTGTTTTTT	CASSQEVGATGELFF
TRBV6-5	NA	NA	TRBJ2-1	TGTGCCAGCAGACCAGGGACTCCATACAATGAGCAGTTCTTC	CASRPGTPYNEQFF
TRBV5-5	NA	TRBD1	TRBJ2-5	TGTGCCAGCAGCTTGCAAGCAGGGGGCGCGGAGACCCAGTACTTC	CASSLQAGGAETQYF
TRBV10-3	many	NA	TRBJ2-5	TGTGCCATCAGTCCGCTGGGGGGTTATGAGACCCAGTACTTC	CAISPLGGYETQYF
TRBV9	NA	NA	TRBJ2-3	TGTGCCAGCAGCGTAGAGGCCCTAGCGACAGATACGCAGTATTTT	CASSVEALATDTQYF
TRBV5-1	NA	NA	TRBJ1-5	TGCGCCAGCAGCGCCGGGAGCAATCAGCCCCAGCATTTT	CASSAGSNQPQHF
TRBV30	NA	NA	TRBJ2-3	TGTGCCTCAAAGGCACTAGGAGATACGCAGTATTTT	CASKALGDTQYF
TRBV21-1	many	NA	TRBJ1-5	TGTGCCAGCAGCAAAGTAGGTCGTCAGCCCCAGCATTTT	CASSKVGRQPQHF
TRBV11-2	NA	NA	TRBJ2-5	TGTGCCAGCAGCTCTCTCCCGGACAGCCTGGGGGCCCAAGAGACCCAGTACTTC	CASSSLPDSLGAQETQYF
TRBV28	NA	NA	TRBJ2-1	TGTGCCAGCAGTTCAGGGGGACTTTTGGGGCATGAGCAGTTCTTC	CASSSGGLLGHEQFF
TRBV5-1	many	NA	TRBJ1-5	TGCGCCAGCAGCCTGGGAGCGGGTGGTCAGCCCCAGCATTTT	CASSLGAGGQPQHF
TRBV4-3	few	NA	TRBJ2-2	TGCGCCAGCAGCCAAGGCCATCTCACCGGGGAGCTGTTTTTT	CASSQGHLTGELFF
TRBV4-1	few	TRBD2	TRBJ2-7	TGCGCCAGCAGCCAAGGAGTGAGACGGGAGGCCGAATACGAGCAGTACTTC	CASSQGVRREAEYEQYF
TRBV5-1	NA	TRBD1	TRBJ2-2	TGCGCCAGCAGCTTCCGGACAGGGAGAAACACCGGGGAGCTGTTTTTT	CASSFRTGRNTGELFF
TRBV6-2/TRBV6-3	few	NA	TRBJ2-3	TGTGCCAGCACCCTACCACGGGACCAAGTAGATTTCTGGCCCCGCTATACGCAGTATTTT	CASTLPRDQVDFWPRYTQYF
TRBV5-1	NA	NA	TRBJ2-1	TGCGCCAGCTCTTGGGCCGGAAACGAGCAGTTCTTC	CASSWAGNEQFF
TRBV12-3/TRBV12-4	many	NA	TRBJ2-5	TGTGCCAGCAGCTCGGGACCTCCCGGGGAGACCCAGTACTTC	CASSSGPPGETQYF
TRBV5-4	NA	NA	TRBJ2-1	TGTGCCAGCAGCTTGGAGAGCTACAATGAGCAGTTCTTC	CASSLESYNEQFF
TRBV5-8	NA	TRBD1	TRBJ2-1	TGTGCCAGCAGCCAAGGGGACAGCTCCTACAATGAGCAGTTCTTC	CASSQGDSSYNEQFF
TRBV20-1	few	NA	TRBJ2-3	TGCAGTGCAACCACCGAGGGGGTTGGGACAGATACGCAGTATTTT	CSATTEGVGTDTQYF
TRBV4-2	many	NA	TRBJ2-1	TGTGCCAGCAGCCAAGCAAGCAGGGCCCATGAGCAGTTCTTC	CASSQASRAHEQFF
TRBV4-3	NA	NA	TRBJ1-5	TGCGCCAGCAGCCAAGATCACAGGGCAAGGCAGCCCCAGCATTTT	CASSQDHRARQPQHF
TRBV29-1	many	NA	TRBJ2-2	TGCAGCGTTCGTGAGAACACCGGGGAGCTGTTTTTT	CSVRENTGELFF
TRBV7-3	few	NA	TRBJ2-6	TGTGCCAGCAGCTCTGGATCTGGGGGGGCCAACGTCCTGACTTTC	CASSSGSGGANVLTF
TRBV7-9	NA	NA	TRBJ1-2	TGTGCCAGCAGCTTAGCCCCGTATGAACGAGGGGGCTACACCTTC	CASSLAPYERGGYTF
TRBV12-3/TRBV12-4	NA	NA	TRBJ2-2	TGTGCCAGCAGTTTGGCCTACACCGGGGAGCTGTTTTTT	CASSLAYTGELFF
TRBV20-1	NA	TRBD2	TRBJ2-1	TGCAGTGCTATAACGCGGGAGACTTACAATGAGCAGTTCTTC	CSAITRETYNEQFF
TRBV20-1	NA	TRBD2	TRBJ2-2	TGCAGTGCCAAGCGGGGCTGGAACACCGGGGAGCTGTTTTTT	CSAKRGWNTGELFF
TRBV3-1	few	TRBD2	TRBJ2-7	TGTGCCAGCAGCCCGGGACTAGTAGGCGAGCAGTACTTC	CASSPGLVGEQYF
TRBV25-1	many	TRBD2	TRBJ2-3	TGTGCCAGCAGTAGGGCTAGCGGGAGGATCACAGATACGCAGTATTTT	CASSRASGRITDTQYF
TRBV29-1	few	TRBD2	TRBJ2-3	TGCAGCGGGAAGGGGACGGCGGGAGCATATATAGATACGCAGTATTTT	CSGKGTAGAYIDTQYF
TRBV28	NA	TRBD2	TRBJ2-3	TGTGCCAGCAGTATACTAGCGGGATCAGATACGCAGTATTTT	CASSILAGSDTQYF
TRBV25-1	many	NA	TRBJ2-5	TGTGCCAGCAGTCCGGGTCGCGTAGAGACCCAGTACTTC	CASSPGRVETQYF
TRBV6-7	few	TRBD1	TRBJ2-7	TGTGCCAGCATTCTGACAGGGATGACCTACGAGCAGTACTTC	CASILTGMTYEQYF